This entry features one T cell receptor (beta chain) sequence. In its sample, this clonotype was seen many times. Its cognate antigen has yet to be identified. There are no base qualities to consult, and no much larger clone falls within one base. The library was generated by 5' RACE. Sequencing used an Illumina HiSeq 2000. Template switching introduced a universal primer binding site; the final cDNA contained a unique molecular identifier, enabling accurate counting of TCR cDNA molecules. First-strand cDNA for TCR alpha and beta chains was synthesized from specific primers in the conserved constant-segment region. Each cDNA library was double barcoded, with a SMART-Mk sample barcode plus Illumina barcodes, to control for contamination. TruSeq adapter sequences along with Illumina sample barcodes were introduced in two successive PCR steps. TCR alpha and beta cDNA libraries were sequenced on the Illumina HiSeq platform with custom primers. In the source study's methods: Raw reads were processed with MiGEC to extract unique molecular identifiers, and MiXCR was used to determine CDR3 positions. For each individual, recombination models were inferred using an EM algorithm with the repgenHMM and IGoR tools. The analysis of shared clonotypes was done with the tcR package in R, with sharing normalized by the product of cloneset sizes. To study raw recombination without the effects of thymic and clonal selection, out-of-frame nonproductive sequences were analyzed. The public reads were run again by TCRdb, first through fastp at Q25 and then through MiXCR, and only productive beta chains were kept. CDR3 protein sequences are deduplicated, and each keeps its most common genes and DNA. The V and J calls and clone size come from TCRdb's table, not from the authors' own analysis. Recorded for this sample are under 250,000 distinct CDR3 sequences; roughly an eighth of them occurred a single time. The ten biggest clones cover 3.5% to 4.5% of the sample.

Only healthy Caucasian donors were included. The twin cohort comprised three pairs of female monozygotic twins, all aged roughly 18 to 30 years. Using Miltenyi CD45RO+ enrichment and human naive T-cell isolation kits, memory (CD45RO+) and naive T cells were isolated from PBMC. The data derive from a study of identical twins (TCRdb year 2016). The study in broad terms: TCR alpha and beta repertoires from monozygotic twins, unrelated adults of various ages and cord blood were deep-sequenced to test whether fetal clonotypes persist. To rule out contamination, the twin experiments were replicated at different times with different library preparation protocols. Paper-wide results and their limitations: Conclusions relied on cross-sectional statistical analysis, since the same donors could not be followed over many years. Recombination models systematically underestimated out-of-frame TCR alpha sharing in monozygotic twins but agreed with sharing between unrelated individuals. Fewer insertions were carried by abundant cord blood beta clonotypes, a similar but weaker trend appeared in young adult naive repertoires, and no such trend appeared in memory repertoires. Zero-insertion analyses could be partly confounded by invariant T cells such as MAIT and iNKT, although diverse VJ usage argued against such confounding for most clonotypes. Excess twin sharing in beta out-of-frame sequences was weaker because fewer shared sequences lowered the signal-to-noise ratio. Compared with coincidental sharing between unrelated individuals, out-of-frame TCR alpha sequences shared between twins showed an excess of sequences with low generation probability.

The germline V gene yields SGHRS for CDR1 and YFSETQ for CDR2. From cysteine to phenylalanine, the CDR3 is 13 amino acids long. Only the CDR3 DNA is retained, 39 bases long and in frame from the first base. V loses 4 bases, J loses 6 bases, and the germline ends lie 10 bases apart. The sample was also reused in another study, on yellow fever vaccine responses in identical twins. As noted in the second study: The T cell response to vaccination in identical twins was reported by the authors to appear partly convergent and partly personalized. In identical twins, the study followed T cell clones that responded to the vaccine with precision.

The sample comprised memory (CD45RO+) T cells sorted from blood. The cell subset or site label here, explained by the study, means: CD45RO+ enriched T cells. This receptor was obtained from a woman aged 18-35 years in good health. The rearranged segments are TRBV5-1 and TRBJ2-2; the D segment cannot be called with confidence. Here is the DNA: TGCGCCAGCAGCGAAGCGCTGTCCGGGGAGCTGTTTTTT. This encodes CASSEALSGELFF. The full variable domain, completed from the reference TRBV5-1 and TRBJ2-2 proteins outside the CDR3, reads KAGVTQTPRYLIKTRGQQVTLSCSPISGHRSVSWYQQTPGQGLQFLFEYFSETQRNKGNFPGRFSGRQFSNSRSEMNVSTLELGDSALYLCASSEALSGELFFGEGSRLTVL.